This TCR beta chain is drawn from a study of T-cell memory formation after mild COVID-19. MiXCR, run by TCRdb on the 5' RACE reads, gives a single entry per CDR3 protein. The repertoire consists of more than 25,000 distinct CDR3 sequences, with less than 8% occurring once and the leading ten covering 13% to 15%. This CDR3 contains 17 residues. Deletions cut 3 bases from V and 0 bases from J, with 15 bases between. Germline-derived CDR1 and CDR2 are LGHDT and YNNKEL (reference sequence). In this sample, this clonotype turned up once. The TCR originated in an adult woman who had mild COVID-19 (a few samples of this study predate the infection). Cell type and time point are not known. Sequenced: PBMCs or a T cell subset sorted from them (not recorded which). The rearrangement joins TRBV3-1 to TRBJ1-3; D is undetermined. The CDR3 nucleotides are TGTGCCAGCAGCCACGATGCCACAGCAGCCTCTGGAAACACCATATATTTT. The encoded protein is CASSHDATAASGNTIYF. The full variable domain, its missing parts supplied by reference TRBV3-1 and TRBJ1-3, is DTAVSQTPKYLVTQMGNDKSIKCEQNLGHDTMYWYKQDSKKFLKIMFSYNNKELIINETVPNRFSPKSPDKAHLNLHINSLELGDSAVYFCASSHDATAASGNTIYFGEGSWLTVV.